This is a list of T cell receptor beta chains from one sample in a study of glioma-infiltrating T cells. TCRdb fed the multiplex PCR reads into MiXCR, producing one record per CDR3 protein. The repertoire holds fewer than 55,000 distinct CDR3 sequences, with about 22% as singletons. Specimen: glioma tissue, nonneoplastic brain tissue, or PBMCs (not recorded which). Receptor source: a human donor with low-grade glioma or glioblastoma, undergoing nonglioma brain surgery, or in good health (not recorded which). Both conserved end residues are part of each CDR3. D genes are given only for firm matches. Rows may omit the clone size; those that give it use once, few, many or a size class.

CDR3 protein: CASSRGLYEKLFF; CDR3 DNA: TGTGCCAGCAGCCGGGGACTCTATGAAAAACTGTTTTTT; clone size: many; J gene: TRBJ1-4; D gene: NA; V gene: TRBV13
CDR3 protein: CASSRQGQETQYF; CDR3 DNA: TGTGCCAGTAGTCGACAGGGGCAAGAGACCCAGTACTTC; clone size: NA; J gene: TRBJ2-5; D gene: TRBD1; V gene: TRBV19
CDR3 protein: CASSLGQAFRTTNEKLFF; CDR3 DNA: TGTGCCAGCAGTCTAGGACAGGCGTTTCGGACTACTAATGAAAAACTGTTTTTT; clone size: few; J gene: TRBJ1-4; D gene: TRBD1; V gene: TRBV12-3/TRBV12-4
CDR3 protein: CSARDGDRGTDTQYF; CDR3 DNA: TGCAGTGCTAGAGATGGGGACAGGGGTACAGATACGCAGTATTTT; clone size: many; J gene: TRBJ2-3; D gene: TRBD1; V gene: TRBV20-1
CDR3 protein: CASSPWSSEQFF; CDR3 DNA: TGTGCCAGCAGCCCGTGGAGCTCTGAGCAGTTCTTC; clone size: NA; J gene: TRBJ2-1; D gene: NA; V gene: TRBV5-6
CDR3 protein: CASSSDGDSNQPQHF; CDR3 DNA: TGCGCCAGCAGCTCGGACGGTGATAGCAATCAGCCCCAGCATTTT; clone size: NA; J gene: TRBJ1-5; D gene: NA; V gene: TRBV5-1
CDR3 protein: CASSLTGTGTSNEQFF; CDR3 DNA: TGTGCCAGCAGCTTAACCGGGACAGGAACGTCCAATGAGCAGTTCTTC; clone size: NA; J gene: TRBJ2-1; D gene: TRBD1; V gene: TRBV11-2
CDR3 protein: CASSLASGNLNTEAFF; CDR3 DNA: TGTGCCAGCAGCTTAGCTTCAGGGAATTTGAACACTGAAGCTTTCTTT; clone size: many; J gene: TRBJ1-1; D gene: NA; V gene: TRBV11-2
CDR3 protein: CASSQEGTATEAFF; CDR3 DNA: TGCGCCAGCAGCCAAGAAGGTACTGCCACTGAAGCTTTCTTT; clone size: many; J gene: TRBJ1-1; D gene: NA; V gene: TRBV4-1
CDR3 protein: CASSAGQGLGETQYF; CDR3 DNA: TGTGCCAGCAGTGCGGGACAGGGGCTTGGAGAGACCCAGTACTTC; clone size: NA; J gene: TRBJ2-5; D gene: TRBD1; V gene: TRBV12-3/TRBV12-4
CDR3 protein: CASSWTGVEETQYF; CDR3 DNA: TGTGCCAGCAGCTGGACAGGGGTGGAAGAGACCCAGTACTTC; clone size: many; J gene: TRBJ2-5; D gene: TRBD1; V gene: TRBV7-9
CDR3 protein: CATSGWDGSYEQYF; CDR3 DNA: TGTGCCACCAGCGGTTGGGACGGATCCTACGAGCAGTACTTC; clone size: many; J gene: TRBJ2-7; D gene: NA; V gene: TRBV15
CDR3 protein: CASSQETAVETQYF; CDR3 DNA: TGCGCCAGCAGCCAAGAGACGGCAGTAGAGACCCAGTACTTC; clone size: many; J gene: TRBJ2-5; D gene: NA; V gene: TRBV4-1
CDR3 protein: CASKNGEAFF; CDR3 DNA: TGTGCCAGCAAAAACGGGGAAGCTTTCTTT; clone size: medium-sized; J gene: TRBJ1-1; D gene: NA; V gene: TRBV25-1
CDR3 protein: CASSGSDTQYF; CDR3 DNA: TGTGCCAGCTCGGGCTCAGATACGCAGTATTTT; clone size: many; J gene: TRBJ2-3; D gene: NA; V gene: TRBV18
CDR3 protein: CSASVHSNQPQHF; CDR3 DNA: TGCAGTGCTAGTGTCCATAGCAATCAGCCCCAGCATTTT; clone size: many; J gene: TRBJ1-5; D gene: NA; V gene: TRBV20-1
CDR3 protein: CASSLEQASTDTQYF; CDR3 DNA: TGCGCCAGCAGCTTGGAGCAGGCGAGCACAGATACGCAGTATTTT; clone size: NA; J gene: TRBJ2-3; D gene: NA; V gene: TRBV5-1
CDR3 protein: CASSGDRNTGELFF; CDR3 DNA: TGTGCCAGCAGCGGGGACAGAAACACCGGGGAGCTGTTTTTT; clone size: NA; J gene: TRBJ2-2; D gene: TRBD1; V gene: TRBV12-3/TRBV12-4
CDR3 protein: CASSFGFRRTQYF; CDR3 DNA: TGTGCCAGCAGTTTTGGCTTTCGTCGGACCCAGTACTTC; clone size: many; J gene: TRBJ2-5; D gene: NA; V gene: TRBV27
CDR3 protein: CASSAGATSAKNIQYF; CDR3 DNA: TGTGCCAGCAGTGCAGGGGCCACGTCGGCCAAAAACATTCAGTACTTC; clone size: many; J gene: TRBJ2-4; D gene: NA; V gene: TRBV6-1
CDR3 protein: CSALLGGILGYEQYF; CDR3 DNA: TGCAGTGCCCTCCTGGGAGGGATCTTAGGGTACGAGCAGTACTTC; clone size: many; J gene: TRBJ2-7; D gene: TRBD2; V gene: TRBV20-1
CDR3 protein: CASSSTGSEKTQYF; CDR3 DNA: TGTGCCAGCAGCTCGACAGGGTCCGAAAAGACCCAGTACTTC; clone size: NA; J gene: TRBJ2-5; D gene: TRBD1; V gene: TRBV7-9
CDR3 protein: CSVEGGTDTQYF; CDR3 DNA: TGTAGCGTTGAGGGAGGCACAGATACGCAGTATTTT; clone size: NA; J gene: TRBJ2-3; D gene: NA; V gene: TRBV20-1
CDR3 protein: CASSLGREKLFF; CDR3 DNA: TGTGCCAGCAGCTTAGGAAGGGAAAAACTGTTTTTT; clone size: many; J gene: TRBJ1-4; D gene: NA; V gene: TRBV7-6
CDR3 protein: CSAAGHNYGYTF; CDR3 DNA: TGCAGTGCCGCGGGACACAACTATGGCTACACCTTC; clone size: many; J gene: TRBJ1-2; D gene: NA; V gene: TRBV20-1
CDR3 protein: CASSPAPDATDTQYF; CDR3 DNA: TGTGCCAGCAGTCCCGCCCCAGATGCGACAGATACGCAGTATTTT; clone size: NA; J gene: TRBJ2-3; D gene: NA; V gene: TRBV27
CDR3 protein: CASRGQYHSNQPQHF; CDR3 DNA: TGTGCCAGCCGTGGTCAGTACCATAGCAATCAGCCCCAGCATTTT; clone size: many; J gene: TRBJ1-5; D gene: NA; V gene: TRBV6-1
CDR3 protein: CASSALEQFF; CDR3 DNA: TGTGCCAGCAGTGCTCTTGAGCAGTTCTTC; clone size: many; J gene: TRBJ2-1; D gene: NA; V gene: TRBV6-1
CDR3 protein: CASSTIATEAFF; CDR3 DNA: TGTGCCAGCAGTACGATTGCCACTGAAGCTTTCTTT; clone size: medium-sized; J gene: TRBJ1-1; D gene: NA; V gene: TRBV28
CDR3 protein: CASKGPRVYDEKLFF; CDR3 DNA: TGTGCCAGTAAAGGTCCCAGGGTGTACGATGAAAAACTGTTTTTT; clone size: few; J gene: TRBJ1-4; D gene: NA; V gene: TRBV19
CDR3 protein: CASSPSLTQNIQYF; CDR3 DNA: TGTGCCAGCAGTCCCTCTTTGACACAAAACATTCAGTACTTC; clone size: many; J gene: TRBJ2-4; D gene: NA; V gene: TRBV28
CDR3 protein: CASSTLGPYGYTF; CDR3 DNA: TGTGCCAGTAGTACTCTGGGCCCATATGGCTACACCTTC; clone size: many; J gene: TRBJ1-2; D gene: NA; V gene: TRBV19
CDR3 protein: CASSPARLAAYNEQFF; CDR3 DNA: TGTGCCAGCAGTCCAGCGAGGCTAGCGGCATACAATGAGCAGTTCTTC; clone size: many; J gene: TRBJ2-1; D gene: TRBD2; V gene: TRBV28
CDR3 protein: CASSPTGPTSGYNEQFF; CDR3 DNA: TGTGCCAGCAGCCCCACTGGACCGACTAGCGGTTACAATGAGCAGTTCTTC; clone size: many; J gene: TRBJ2-1; D gene: TRBD2; V gene: TRBV7-3
CDR3 protein: CASSPLGLETQYF; CDR3 DNA: TGTGCCAGCAGCCCGCTAGGATTAGAGACCCAGTACTTC; clone size: NA; J gene: TRBJ2-5; D gene: NA; V gene: TRBV7-2
CDR3 protein: CASSHKKGPYEQYF; CDR3 DNA: TGTGCCAGCAGTCACAAAAAAGGCCCTTACGAGCAGTACTTC; clone size: NA; J gene: TRBJ2-7; D gene: NA; V gene: TRBV12-3/TRBV12-4
CDR3 protein: CASGSAPGAEAFF; CDR3 DNA: TGTGCTAGTGGTTCGGCGCCCGGGGCTGAAGCTTTCTTT; clone size: many; J gene: TRBJ1-1; D gene: NA; V gene: TRBV12-5
CDR3 protein: CASSRTSYNEQFF; CDR3 DNA: TGTGCCAGCAGTCGGACTAGTTACAATGAGCAGTTCTTC; clone size: many; J gene: TRBJ2-1; D gene: TRBD2; V gene: TRBV11-2
CDR3 protein: CSASPTSGRGSYEQYF; CDR3 DNA: TGCAGTGCTAGCCCGACTAGCGGGAGGGGAAGCTACGAGCAGTACTTC; clone size: few; J gene: TRBJ2-7; D gene: TRBD2; V gene: TRBV20-1
CDR3 protein: CASSLGFSSYEQYF; CDR3 DNA: TGTGCCAGCAGCTTAGGATTCAGTTCCTACGAGCAGTACTTC; clone size: NA; J gene: TRBJ2-7; D gene: NA; V gene: TRBV11-2
CDR3 protein: CAINQENEQFF; CDR3 DNA: TGTGCCATCAACCAAGAGAATGAGCAGTTCTTC; clone size: many; J gene: TRBJ2-1; D gene: NA; V gene: TRBV10-3
CDR3 protein: CATSVGGAGDYGYTF; CDR3 DNA: TGTGCCACCAGTGTCGGGGGAGCAGGGGACTATGGCTACACCTTC; clone size: many; J gene: TRBJ1-2; D gene: NA; V gene: TRBV15
CDR3 protein: CASSFKQGHYEQYF; CDR3 DNA: TGTGCCAGCAGTTTTAAACAGGGTCACTACGAGCAGTACTTC; clone size: many; J gene: TRBJ2-7; D gene: NA; V gene: TRBV27
CDR3 protein: CASRSDGPRYNSPLHF; CDR3 DNA: TGTGCCAGCAGATCGGACGGACCTCGGTATAATTCACCCCTCCACTTT; clone size: NA; J gene: TRBJ1-6; D gene: NA; V gene: TRBV27
CDR3 protein: CASSQGRSYEQYF; CDR3 DNA: TGCGCCAGCAGCCAAGGACGATCCTACGAGCAGTACTTC; clone size: many; J gene: TRBJ2-7; D gene: NA; V gene: TRBV4-3
CDR3 protein: CASSEVAGSYNEQFF; CDR3 DNA: TGTGCCAGCTCGGAAGTGGCAGGTTCCTACAATGAGCAGTTCTTC; clone size: NA; J gene: TRBJ2-1; D gene: NA; V gene: TRBV6-2/TRBV6-3
CDR3 protein: CSALTPVPVLAGRIQETQYF; CDR3 DNA: TGCAGTGCTCTCACACCCGTACCGGTGCTAGCGGGGAGAATCCAAGAGACCCAGTACTTC; clone size: many; J gene: TRBJ2-5; D gene: TRBD2; V gene: TRBV20-1
CDR3 protein: CASSLRRGVYNYTF; CDR3 DNA: TGTGCCAGCAGTTTACGTCGGGGGGTCTATAACTACACCTTC; clone size: NA; J gene: TRBJ1-2; D gene: NA; V gene: TRBV27
CDR3 protein: CASSLTDYNEQFF; CDR3 DNA: TGTGCCAGCAGCTTGACGGACTACAATGAGCAGTTCTTC; clone size: many; J gene: TRBJ2-1; D gene: NA; V gene: TRBV7-3
CDR3 protein: CSALRGGAETQYF; CDR3 DNA: TGCAGTGCTCTCCGGGGAGGGGCAGAGACCCAGTACTTC; clone size: NA; J gene: TRBJ2-5; D gene: TRBD2; V gene: TRBV20-1
CDR3 protein: CASSSLVGGIDQPQHF; CDR3 DNA: TGTGCCAGCAGCTCCCTCGTTGGGGGGATAGATCAGCCCCAGCATTTT; clone size: NA; J gene: TRBJ1-5; D gene: NA; V gene: TRBV7-9
CDR3 protein: CASSTWTGVDTEAFF; CDR3 DNA: TGTGCCAGTAGTACTTGGACAGGTGTTGACACTGAAGCTTTCTTT; clone size: many; J gene: TRBJ1-1; D gene: TRBD1; V gene: TRBV19
CDR3 protein: CASRTGTDQETQYF; CDR3 DNA: TGTGCCAGCAGAACCGGGACAGACCAAGAGACCCAGTACTTC; clone size: many; J gene: TRBJ2-5; D gene: TRBD1; V gene: TRBV28
CDR3 protein: CASTWGSTDTQYF; CDR3 DNA: TGTGCCAGCACCTGGGGGAGCACAGATACGCAGTATTTT; clone size: many; J gene: TRBJ2-3; D gene: NA; V gene: TRBV7-9
CDR3 protein: CASSFPQARDRTDGYTF; CDR3 DNA: TGTGCCAGCAGCTTCCCTCAGGCCCGGGACAGGACCGATGGCTACACCTTC; clone size: few; J gene: TRBJ1-2; D gene: TRBD1; V gene: TRBV5-4